This T cell receptor (beta chain) was captured in a study of identical twins. The CDR3 runs 15 residues. Looked up from germline, CDR1 is LNHDA and CDR2 is SQIVND (reference sequence). V was cut by 4 bases and J by 0 bases, with 10 bases left in between. TCRdb processed the 5' RACE reads anew with MiXCR; each CDR3 protein has one entry. The profile shows hundreds of thousands of distinct CDR3 sequences, approximately 6% of them singletons. This chain connects TRBV19 to TRBJ1-5; D call uncertain. Sequenced sample: naive T cells sorted from blood. The receptor comes from a man between 18 and 35 years old in good health. The CDR3 nucleotides are TGTGCCAGTAGTACACATGGGAATAGCAATCAGCCCCAGCATTTT. Translating gives CASSTHGNSNQPQHF.